The 22 T cell receptor beta chains presented below share a single source sample, sequenced in a study of memory CD4+ T cells and cytomegalovirus serostatus. Libraries were prepared by immunoSEQ multiplex PCR; TCRdb keeps only in-frame clonotypes and omits some of them. The sample has approximately 52,000 clones, just under 80% seen once. The sort gate was single viable CD3+CD4+CD8-CD45RO+ cells for memory CD4+ T cells. Sequencing used memory CD4+ T cells from blood. These receptors all come from an adult in good health and CMV-seronegative.

The genes are TRBV2 and TRBJ2-7; TRBD2 matches at 8 bases. The trim removed 7 bases at V and 1 base at J, leaving 6 bases unmatched. Germline lookup yields CDR1 SNHLY and CDR2 FYNNEI. The CDR3 covers 14 residues. The CDR3 loop reads CASNRGGSSYEQYF. CDR3 in DNA: TGTGCCAGCAATCGGGGGGGGTCTTCCTACGAGCAGTACTTC.

The genes are TRBV7-2 and TRBJ1-4, with D possibly matching TRBD1 (5 bases). The germline gives CDR1 SGHTA, CDR2 FQGNSA. V gave up 4 bases and J gave up 7 bases, with 16 bases separating them. CDR3 length equals 15 residues. CDR3 residues: CASSSHTQGGEKLFF. For the CDR3, the DNA is TGTGCCAGCAGCTCCCACACCCAGGGTGGTGAAAAACTGTTTTTT.

V and J are TRBV7-8 and TRBJ1-3, with D unresolved. The CDR3 has 16 amino acids. V lost 0 bases and J 0 bases, leaving 9 bases between the germline ends. Germline CDR1 is SGHVS and CDR2 is FQNEAQ. The CDR3 spells CASSLAAGPSGNTIYF. CDR3 sequence (DNA): TGTGCCAGCAGCTTAGCCGCAGGCCCCTCTGGAAACACCATATATTTT. The full variable domain, in which reference TRBV7-8 and TRBJ1-3 provide the parts outside the CDR3, is GAGVSQSPRYKVAKRGQDVALRCDPISGHVSLFWYQQALGQGPEFLTYFQNEAQLDKSGLPSDRFFAERPEGSVSTLKIQRTQQEDSAVYLCASSLAAGPSGNTIYFGEGSWLTVV.

The chain employs TRBV5-1 and TRBJ1-1; D ambiguous. The V gene lost 3 bases and the J gene lost 0 bases, with 6 bases spanning the gap. Germline V gene data show CDR1 as SGHRS and CDR2 as YFSETQ. This CDR3 has 13 amino acids. The CDR3 sequence: CASSWRLNTEAFF. In DNA form, the CDR3 reads TGCGCCAGCAGCTGGAGGTTGAACACTGAAGCTTTCTTT.

The chain links TRBV5-1 to TRBJ1-6; D might be TRBD1 (6 bases). Trimming took off 4 bases at V and 6 bases at J, with 11 bases between the two ends. From germline, CDR1 is SGHRS and CDR2 YFSETQ. The CDR3 contains 14 residues. The chain's CDR3 is CASSRTEPNSPLHF. CDR3 DNA sequence: TGCGCCAGCAGCCGGACAGAGCCTAATTCACCCCTCCACTTT. Filled out from reference TRBV5-1 and TRBJ1-6, the complete variable domain reads KAGVTQTPRYLIKTRGQQVTLSCSPISGHRSVSWYQQTPGQGLQFLFEYFSETQRNKGNFPGRFSGRQFSNSRSEMNVSTLELGDSALYLCASSRTEPNSPLHFGNGTRLTVT.

The chain links TRBV29-1 to TRBJ2-2; tentatively, D is TRBD1 or TRBD2 (6 bases each). This CDR3 is built from 13 residues. The V end lost 5 bases, the J end lost 2 bases, and 9 bases lay between the germline ends. CDR1 SQVTM and CDR2 ANQGSEA come from the germline V gene. CDR3 sequence reads: CSVRGENTGELFF. The CDR3 nucleotides are TGCAGCGTTAGGGGGGAAAACACCGGGGAGCTGTTTTTT.

The J gene is TRBJ1-1, the V gene TRBV18; D unclear. The CDR3 loop spans 14 amino acids. The germline V gene encodes CDR1 KGHSH and CDR2 LQKENI. Deletions cut 3 bases from V and 5 bases from J, with 13 bases between. CDR3 loop: CASSPSTVGTEAFF. The CDR3 DNA sequence: TGTGCCAGCTCACCCAGTACAGTGGGAACTGAAGCTTTCTTT.

The chain recombines TRBV5-1 with TRBJ2-3; D is perhaps TRBD2 (7 bases). The length of the CDR3 is 14 residues. Germline V gene lookup returns CDR1 SGHRS and CDR2 YFSETQ. The V end was cut by 5 bases, the J end by 4 bases, with 14 bases between. This CDR3 reads CASRRAGAADTQYF. CDR3 coding DNA: TGCGCCAGCAGAAGGGCGGGGGCCGCAGATACGCAGTATTTT.

The V gene is TRBV7-2, the J gene TRBJ1-1; 7 bases are shared with TRBD1. The V and J ends lost 6 bases and 7 bases, in that order; junction bases with no gene match: 11. The CDR3 totals 14 residues. Looked up from germline, CDR1 is SGHTA and CDR2 is FQGNSA. The CDR3 nucleotides read TGTGCCAGCAGACACCCAAGCCGGGACAGTGAAGCTTTCTTT. Translation gives CASRHPSRDSEAFF.

V gene TRBV6-1 combines with J gene TRBJ1-5; weak D call: TRBD1 (5 bases). The CDR3 is 16 amino acids. Looked up from germline, CDR1 is MNHNS and CDR2 is SASEGT. V was cut by 1 base and J by 0 bases, with 10 bases left in between. Here the CDR3 DNA reads TGTGCCAGCAGTGAAGAAACAGGCAATAGCAATCAGCCCCAGCATTTT. This codes for CASSEETGNSNQPQHF.

This chain joins TRBV4-1 and TRBJ2-1, with 10 positions matching TRBD2. This CDR3 region has 17 residues. Germline CDR1 is MGHRA and CDR2 is YSYEKL. V lost 1 base to trimming and J lost 9 bases; unmatched junction nucleotides: 12. CDR3 nucleotide sequence: TGCGCCAGCAGCCAAGTCCCTAGCGGGGGAAAGAAAATTGAGCAGTTCTTC. This translates into CASSQVPSGGKKIEQFF.

CDR3 residues: CAWSHLNTRGEKLFF. CDR3 DNA sequence: TGTGCCTGGAGCCACCTTAACACCCGTGGAGAAAAACTGTTTTTT. The gene calls are TRBV30 and TRBJ1-4; D remains unclear. CDR3 length equals 15 residues. V lost 3 bases and J 8 bases, leaving 19 bases between the germline ends. Germline CDR1 GTSNPN, CDR2 SVGIG (reference sequence). The complete variable domain, with remaining parts taken from reference TRBV30 and TRBJ1-4, reads SQTIHQWPATLVQPVGSPLSLECTVEGTSNPNLYWYRQAAGRGLQLLFYSVGIGQISSEVPQNLSASRPQDRQFILSSKKLLLSDSGFYLCAWSHLNTRGEKLFFGSGTQLSVL.

This clone was observed once. CDR3 in DNA: TGTGCCAGCAGTGAACTCAGGGGGATGGGAGATACGCAGTATTTT. It codes for CASSELRGMGDTQYF. V usage is TRBV25-1 and J usage is TRBJ2-3, with 7 bases fitting TRBD1. This CDR3 region has 15 residues. V dropped 2 bases and J dropped 5; count of bases not matched to a gene: 7. In germline, CDR1 is MGHDK, CDR2 SYGVNS.

J is TRBJ1-2 and V is TRBV6-1; D may be TRBD1 (6 bases). The CDR3 is 14 residues long. The V and J ends lost 9 bases and 1 base respectively, with 15 bases between them. In germline, CDR1 is MNHNS, CDR2 SASEGT. The CDR3 DNA is TGTGCCAGTGACGGTATACAGGGTAACTATGGCTACACCTTC. This translates into CASDGIQGNYGYTF.

The rearrangement uses TRBV4-2 and TRBJ2-3; D assignment may be TRBD1 or TRBD2 (5 bases each). This CDR3 spans 18 amino acids. CDR1 is LGHNA, CDR2 YNFKEQ, per germline. Trimming took off 0 bases at V and 0 bases at J, with 16 bases between the two ends. The CDR3 DNA reads as TGTGCCAGCAGCCAAGATGGGACCAAGTTGGCTAGCACAGATACGCAGTATTTT. This gives the protein CASSQDGTKLASTDTQYF.

V is TRBV29-1 and J is TRBJ1-1; 8 bases line up with TRBD1. The CDR3 covers 13 residues. Germline CDR1 and CDR2: SQVTM and ANQGSEA. V dropped 6 bases and J dropped 1; count of bases not matched to a gene: 4. The CDR3 loop reads CSVGQGANTEAFF. The CDR3 DNA follows: TGCAGCGTCGGACAGGGTGCGAACACTGAAGCTTTCTTT.

This chain uses TRBV18 with TRBJ2-7; D may be TRBD1 (5 bases). Germline-derived CDR1 and CDR2 are KGHSH and LQKENI. The CDR3 spans 17 residues. The V end was cut by 2 bases, the J end by 5 bases, with 22 bases between. The CDR3 region has the DNA TGTGCCAGCTCACCAATCTCGGCGACAGTGGCTGCAAACGAGCAGTACTTC. It is translated as CASSPISATVAANEQYF. Full variable domain (outside the CDR3, taken from reference TRBV18 and TRBJ2-7): NAGVMQNPRHLVRRRGQEARLRCSPMKGHSHVYWYRQLPEEGLKFMVYLQKENIIDESGMPKERFSAEFPKEGPSILRIQQVVRGDSAAYFCASSPISATVAANEQYFGPGTRLTVT.

The chain employs TRBV28 and TRBJ2-2; D perhaps matches TRBD2 (5 bases). Germline-derived CDR1 and CDR2 are MDHEN and SYDVKM. Trimming left V 6 bases short and J 0 bases short, with 17 bases between. This CDR3 is built from 17 residues. CDR3 loop: CASSPLVGATNTGELFF. DNA for the CDR3: TGTGCCAGCAGCCCCCTAGTGGGAGCTACGAACACCGGGGAGCTGTTTTTT.

The chain is built from TRBV30 and TRBJ1-4; 7 nucleotides align to TRBD1. The CDR3 covers 15 residues. Unmatched junction bases numbered 10, after V lost 4 bases and J lost 5 bases. Germline CDR1 reads GTSNPN; CDR2 reads SVGIG (reference sequence). CDR3 in amino acids: CAWKTEGQINEKLFF. The CDR3 DNA reads as TGTGCCTGGAAAACAGAGGGACAGATAAATGAAAAACTGTTTTTT.

The J gene is TRBJ1-5, the V gene TRBV7-8; 11 nucleotides line up with TRBD1. From germline, CDR1 is SGHVS and CDR2 FQNEAQ. J lost 9 bases, V lost 1 base, and 5 bases had no gene match. The CDR3 sequence is 15 residues long. In nucleotides, the CDR3 is TGTGCCAGCAGCTTAGAGGGGACAGGGGGGGCGCCCCAGCATTTT. Its protein is CASSLEGTGGAPQHF. Based on the CDR3 plus reference TRBV7-8 and TRBJ1-5, the full variable domain is GAGVSQSPRYKVAKRGQDVALRCDPISGHVSLFWYQQALGQGPEFLTYFQNEAQLDKSGLPSDRFFAERPEGSVSTLKIQRTQQEDSAVYLCASSLEGTGGAPQHFGDGTRLSIL.

This rearrangement joins TRBV2 to TRBJ2-5; possible D gene TRBD2, 5 bases. The V gene's germline CDR1 is SNHLY and CDR2 FYNNEI. Trimming pared 7 bases from V and 5 bases from J, leaving 20 bases between. CDR3 length equals 15 residues. The chain's CDR3 is CASTVAPGSRETQYF. The CDR3 DNA is TGTGCCAGCACCGTCGCACCGGGGTCGCGGGAGACCCAGTACTTC.

J is TRBJ1-2 and V is TRBV19, with unresolved D. V was cut by 4 bases and J by 2 bases, with 11 bases left in between. CDR1 LNHDA and CDR2 SQIVND come from the germline V gene (reference sequence). The CDR3 extends over 14 amino acids. The CDR3 spells CASSTLTGNYGYTF. The CDR3 DNA reads as TGTGCCAGTAGTACTCTGACCGGGAACTATGGCTACACCTTC.